Reported below is one T cell receptor beta chain. The germline gives CDR1 MNHNY, CDR2 SVGAGI (reference sequence). Trimming pared 6 bases from V and 0 bases from J, leaving 18 bases between. CDR3 size: 17 residues. The data originate from a study of blood T cell repertoires in COVID-19. About the study: PBMCs, B-cell-depleted T cells, or T cells were the source of the cDNA or gDNA that made up the material.

As processed by the authors: Amplification of reference gene primers was used by the study to estimate nucleated cell counts. The assay was immunoSEQ multiplex PCR, and TCRdb's table has in-frame clones only and misses some. The V and J calls and clone size come from that table; D and trimming were worked out from the DNA. The profile shows more than 200,000 clones, roughly 88% of them singletons. Clinical history as reported by participants underpinned cohort assignment. The chain combines TRBV6-6 with TRBJ1-3, with a possible D match to TRBD1 (6 bases). Sample: PBMCs or T cells enriched from blood (not recorded which). The receptor was derived from a woman in her twenties or thirties who had been exposed to COVID-19. The CDR3 DNA is TGTGCCAGCAGACGACAAACAGGGCCCTTCTCTGGAAACACCATATATTTT. This codes for CASRRQTGPFSGNTIYF.